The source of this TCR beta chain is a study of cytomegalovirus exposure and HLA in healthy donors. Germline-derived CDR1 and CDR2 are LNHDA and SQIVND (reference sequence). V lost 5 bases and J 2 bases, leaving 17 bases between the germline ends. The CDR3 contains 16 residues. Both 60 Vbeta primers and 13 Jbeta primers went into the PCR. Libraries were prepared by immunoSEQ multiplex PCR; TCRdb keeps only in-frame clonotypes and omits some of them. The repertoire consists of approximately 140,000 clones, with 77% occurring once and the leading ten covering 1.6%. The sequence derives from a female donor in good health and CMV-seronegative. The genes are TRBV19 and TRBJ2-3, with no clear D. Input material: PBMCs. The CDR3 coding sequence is TGTGCCAGTAGTTCAATGACCGACTTGTACACAGATACGCAGTATTTT. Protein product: CASSSMTDLYTDTQYF.